A selection of T cell receptor beta chains follows, all from one sample in a study of regulatory T cells in long-lasting Graves disease. TCRdb recomputed calls from the multiplex PCR reads with MiXCR, one row per CDR3 protein. The top ten hold roughly 40% of the sample, which has fewer than 350,000 distinct CDR3 sequences, 18% seen once. The starting material was peripheral blood mononuclear cells (PBMCs), obtained at new diagnosis, from a patient treated with antithyroid drugs. The receptors stem from a female donor with Graves disease. The CDR3 runs from the conserved cysteine through the conserved F or W. Clone size appears in some rows only: once, few, many, or a class for an expanded clone.

>-|TRBJ2-6|TRBV6-1
CASSRSRGTAIDPWGANVLTF
>many|TRBJ2-1|TRBV6-1
CASSPGGGWQGYNEQFF
>-|TRBJ2-1|TRBV10-3
CATGLAGHNEQFF
>many|TRBJ1-2|TRBV28
CASSLTRQETYGYTF
>-|TRBJ2-3|TRBV10-3
CAISGPSGSKDTQYF
>many|TRBJ2-1|TRBV6-1
CASAPGGNEQFF
>many|TRBJ2-3|TRBV19
CASSTSGSSDTQYF
>many|TRBJ2-1|TRBV12-3/TRBV12-4
CASSPPGREAYNEQFF
>many|TRBJ1-1|TRBV6-5
CASSWGTGGLNTEAFF
>few|TRBJ2-5|TRBV28
CASRKIWGGETQYF
>many|TRBJ1-1|TRBV6-1
CASREGRNTEAFF
>many|TRBJ2-1|TRBV5-6
CASSHDGRNEQFF
>many|TRBJ2-2|TRBV19
CASNIEGGLDTGELFF
>few|TRBJ2-2|TRBV3-1
CASSQDITGELFF
>-|TRBJ2-1|TRBV7-9
CASSLELAGGPQFF
>many|TRBJ1-3|TRBV7-2
CASSLRVPGGSGNTIYF
>many|TRBJ2-5|TRBV20-1
CSAGAGGPSETQYF